These T cell receptor beta chains were read from a single sample in a study of identical twins. TCRdb recomputed calls from the 5' RACE reads with MiXCR, one row per CDR3 protein. The sample contains approximately 700,000 distinct CDR3 sequences, 15% to 20% of which appear only once. These sequences were also reported in another study, on T cells expressing NK-cell markers.

The sample consisted of PBMCs. The receptors were gathered from a woman between 18 and 29 years old in good health. Both conserved end residues are part of each CDR3. Each record gives: V gene, J gene, D gene, CDR3 length, CDR3 protein. A D gene is named only where the DNA matches it firmly.

>TRBV3-1|TRBJ2-1|TRBD1|15
CASSQFGTGGDEQFF
>TRBV6-2/TRBV6-3|TRBJ2-1|NA|15
CASSYEDRPFNEQFF
>TRBV18|TRBJ2-3|NA|16
CASSPPGLLSVDTQYF
>TRBV5-2|TRBJ1-6|NA|14
CASKPNSYNSPLHF
>TRBV28|TRBJ2-3|TRBD1|13
CASRQGLADTQYF
>TRBV10-3|TRBJ2-7|NA|12
CAYGGISYEQYF
>TRBV6-1|TRBJ2-1|TRBD2|15
CASRRGVLSYNEQFF
>TRBV6-2/TRBV6-3|TRBJ1-5|NA|14
CASSYHREDQPQHF
>TRBV20-1|TRBJ1-4|NA|13
CSARDPGGGKLFF
>TRBV18|TRBJ2-4|NA|14
CASSPAAGKNIQYF
>TRBV10-3|TRBJ2-1|NA|16
CAISEFGARNNNEQFF
>TRBV10-3|TRBJ2-7|NA|13
CAIGLGTHYEQYF
>TRBV12-3/TRBV12-4|TRBJ2-2|NA|12
CASSFLVGELFF
>TRBV27|TRBJ2-7|TRBD2|14
CASSLAGLAHEQYF
>TRBV5-1|TRBJ2-7|NA|13
CASSLVESSEQYF
>TRBV5-1|TRBJ2-2|NA|15
CASSLKQGSTGELFF
>TRBV7-8|TRBJ1-2|NA|16
CASSLSGGGGYYGYTF
>TRBV4-3|TRBJ2-7|NA|20
CASSQAIAGGRPTRIYEQYF
>TRBV27|TRBJ2-4|NA|13
CASSFEFGNIQYF
>TRBV12-3/TRBV12-4|TRBJ1-4|NA|14
CASSGSGSVEKLFF
>TRBV11-2|TRBJ1-3|NA|13
CASSGLSENTIYF
>TRBV6-5|TRBJ2-2|NA|15
CASSYIQPNTGELFF
>TRBV4-3|TRBJ2-1|NA|14
CASSLGRSYGEQFF
>TRBV5-1|TRBJ2-3|TRBD2|14
CASESGGAGDTQYF
>TRBV20-1|TRBJ2-7|TRBD2|17
CSAMGASGMASSYEQYF
>TRBV11-3|TRBJ1-1|NA|14
CASSLDPYSGEAFF
>TRBV12-3/TRBV12-4|TRBJ2-2|NA|15
CASSYHRANTGELFF
>TRBV14|TRBJ2-5|NA|13
CASSRYLRETQYF
>TRBV5-5|TRBJ1-1|NA|14
CASSLRRDFAEAFF
>TRBV12-3/TRBV12-4|TRBJ1-1|NA|18
CASTFGSGWLLLHTEAFF
>TRBV10-3|TRBJ2-2|NA|15
CAISEGRSLTGELFF
>TRBV29-1|TRBJ2-1|TRBD1|12
CSGHRGQNEQFF
>TRBV12-3/TRBV12-4|TRBJ2-1|TRBD1|15
CASSPGQGSYNEQFF
>TRBV28|TRBJ2-7|TRBD2|14
CATVSGLTTYEQYF
>TRBV18|TRBJ2-3|NA|15
CASSPPGRATDTQYF
>TRBV6-6|TRBJ1-1|NA|13
CASRPPGNTEAFF
>TRBV4-3|TRBJ2-3|TRBD2|16
CASSLISGKFTDTQYF
>TRBV12-3/TRBV12-4|TRBJ2-1|NA|12
CASSWVSGEQFF
>TRBV5-6|TRBJ1-2|NA|15
CASSGRRNWNYGYTF
>TRBV11-2|TRBJ1-2|TRBD1|13
CASSLDRAYGYTF
>TRBV14|TRBJ2-7|TRBD1|20
CASSIFTGQGRSGGSYEQYF
>TRBV29-1|TRBJ2-1|TRBD2|15
CRVYERGLGGNEQFF
>TRBV24-1|TRBJ2-3|TRBD2|16
CATSDRTSGSTDTQYF
>TRBV7-3|TRBJ1-1|NA|14
CASSLSGRHTEAFF
>TRBV7-9|TRBJ1-1|NA|15
CASSLSRGVLTEAFF
>TRBV5-6|TRBJ1-5|NA|15
CASSLVGQSVQPQHF